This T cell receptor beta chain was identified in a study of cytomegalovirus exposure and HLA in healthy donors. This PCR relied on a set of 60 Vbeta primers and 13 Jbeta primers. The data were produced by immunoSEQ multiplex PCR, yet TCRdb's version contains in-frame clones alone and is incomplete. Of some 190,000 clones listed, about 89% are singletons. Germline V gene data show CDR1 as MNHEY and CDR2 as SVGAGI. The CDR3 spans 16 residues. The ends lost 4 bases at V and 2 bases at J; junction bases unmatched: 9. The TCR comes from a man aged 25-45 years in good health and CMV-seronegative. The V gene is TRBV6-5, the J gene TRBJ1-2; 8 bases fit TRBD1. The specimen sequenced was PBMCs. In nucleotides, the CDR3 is TGTGCCAGCAGTTCAATCCAGGGGGCGGCGAACTATGGCTACACCTTC. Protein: CASSSIQGAANYGYTF.